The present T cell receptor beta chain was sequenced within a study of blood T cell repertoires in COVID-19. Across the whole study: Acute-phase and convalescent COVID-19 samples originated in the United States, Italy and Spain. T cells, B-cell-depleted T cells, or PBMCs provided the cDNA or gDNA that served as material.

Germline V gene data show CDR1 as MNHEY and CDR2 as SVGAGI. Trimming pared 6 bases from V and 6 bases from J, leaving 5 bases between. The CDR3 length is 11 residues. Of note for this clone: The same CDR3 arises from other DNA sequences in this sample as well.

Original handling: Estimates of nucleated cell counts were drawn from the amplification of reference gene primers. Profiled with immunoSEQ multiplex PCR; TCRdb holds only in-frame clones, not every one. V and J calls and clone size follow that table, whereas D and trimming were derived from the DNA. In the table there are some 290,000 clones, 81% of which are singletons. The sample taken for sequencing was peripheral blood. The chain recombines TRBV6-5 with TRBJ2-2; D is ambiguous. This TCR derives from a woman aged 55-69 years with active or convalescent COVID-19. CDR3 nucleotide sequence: TGTGCCAGCAGCCGGGCCGGGGAGCTGTTTTTT. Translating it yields CASSRAGELFF.